Each of the 12 T cell receptor beta chains below was sequenced from the same sample in a study of cytomegalovirus exposure and HLA in healthy donors. In the PCR, 60 Vbeta and 13 Jbeta primers were used. Using immunoSEQ multiplex PCR, the repertoire was profiled, and TCRdb retains in-frame clones only, with some absent. Here the sample spans roughly 80,000 clones, about 75% being singletons. The sample consisted of PBMCs. Receptors originate from a man aged 55 to 69 in good health and CMV-seropositive.

The chain recombines TRBV30 with TRBJ1-3; 7 bases agree with TRBD1. Unmatched junction bases numbered 6, after V lost 3 bases and J lost 4 bases. This CDR3 is 14 amino acids long. CDR1 is GTSNPN and CDR2 is SVGIG in the germline V gene (reference sequence). The CDR3 protein is CAWSLTGLGNTIYF. DNA of the CDR3: TGTGCCTGGAGCCTGACAGGGCTCGGAAACACCATATATTTT. The full variable domain, with the rest looked up from reference TRBV30 and TRBJ1-3, is SQTIHQWPATLVQPVGSPLSLECTVEGTSNPNLYWYRQAAGRGLQLLFYSVGIGQISSEVPQNLSASRPQDRQFILSSKKLLLSDSGFYLCAWSLTGLGNTIYFGEGSWLTVV.

This clone was observed once. The J gene is TRBJ1-1, the V gene TRBV6-5, with D tentatively TRBD1 (6 bases). Germline loops: CDR1 MNHEY, CDR2 SVGAGI. This CDR3 is 14 amino acids long. Trimming removed 4 bases at V and 0 bases at J, with 9 bases between. The CDR3 here is CASSWTAMNTEAFF. The DNA for the CDR3 is TGTGCCAGCAGTTGGACAGCGATGAACACTGAAGCTTTCTTT.

The CDR3 spells CATSRGQGAREQYF. For the CDR3, the DNA is TGTGCCACTTCCCGGGGACAGGGGGCAAGAGAGCAGTACTTC. The V and J genes are TRBV19 and TRBJ2-7; 12 bases are shared with TRBD1. With V trimmed by 10 bases and J by 7 bases, 11 bases remained unmatched. This CDR3 has 14 residues. Germline V CDR1 and CDR2: LNHDA, SQIVND (reference sequence).

The chain uses TRBV5-1 and TRBJ2-3; possible D gene TRBD1, 6 bases. From germline, CDR1 is SGHRS and CDR2 YFSETQ. Trimming removed 7 bases from V and 3 bases from J, with 24 bases in between. The CDR3 contains 17 residues. CDR3 loop: CASGSDAQGSVTDTQYF. CDR3 coding DNA: TGCGCCAGCGGAAGTGATGCGCAGGGGTCTGTGACAGATACGCAGTATTTT.

The chain uses TRBV6-1 and TRBJ2-6; tentatively, D is TRBD1 (6 bases). CDR1 and CDR2 from the germline V gene are MNHNS and SASEGT. The V and J ends lost 1 base and 3 bases respectively, with 13 bases between them. The CDR3 extends over 17 amino acids. The CDR3 loop reads CASSEVWGRNGANVLTF. CDR3 sequence (DNA): TGTGCCAGCAGTGAAGTTTGGGGGCGGAATGGGGCCAACGTCCTGACTTTC.

The chain joins TRBV19 to TRBJ2-7; tentatively, D is TRBD2 (5 bases). Germline loops: CDR1 LNHDA, CDR2 SQIVND (reference sequence). The CDR3 totals 13 residues. Trimming shortened V by 6 bases and J by 7 bases, and 16 bases separated the two germline ends. The CDR3 protein is CASSPGPSGEQYF. In DNA form, the CDR3 reads TGTGCCAGTAGCCCCGGACCGTCGGGGGAGCAGTACTTC.

The J gene is TRBJ2-7, the V gene TRBV18; 7 bases fit TRBD1. The V gene end was trimmed by 4 bases and the J gene end by 7 bases; junction bases not matched to a gene: 10. The CDR3 totals 14 residues. Germline CDR1 and CDR2: KGHSH and LQKENI. CDR3 sequence (DNA): TGTGCCAGCTCACTCGGGACAGCCATCGGGGAGCAGTACTTC. Its protein product is CASSLGTAIGEQYF.

The chain uses TRBV9 and TRBJ1-6; 8 bases map to TRBD1. In germline, CDR1 is SGDLS, CDR2 YYNGEE. This CDR3 region has 14 residues. Trimming removed 4 bases from V and 8 bases from J; junction bases left unmatched: 5. The CDR3: CASSRTGLDSPLHF. Here the CDR3 DNA reads TGTGCCAGCAGCCGGACAGGGTTGGATTCACCCCTCCACTTT.

This clone occurred many times. The CDR3: CASSLGDYYEQYF. CDR3 DNA: TGTGCCAGCAGCTTGGGGGACTACTACGAGCAGTACTTC. The chain is built from TRBV5-4 and TRBJ2-7, with 7 positions matching TRBD2. Germline CDR1 is SGHNT and CDR2 is YYREEE (reference sequence). The CDR3 consists of 13 residues. The ends lost 0 bases at V and 3 bases at J; junction bases unmatched: 0.

The chain carries TRBV14 and TRBJ1-2, with TRBD1 as a possible D gene (5 bases). The CDR3 consists of 14 residues. The V gene lost 2 bases and the J gene lost 4 bases, with 11 bases spanning the gap. Germline values: CDR1 SGHDN, CDR2 FVKESK. The CDR3 spells CASSQSRDSYGYTF. The CDR3 DNA sequence: TGTGCCAGCAGCCAAAGTCGGGACTCCTATGGCTACACCTTC.

The chain has TRBV2 and TRBJ2-5; D may be TRBD2 (5 bases). Germline V gene lookup returns CDR1 SNHLY and CDR2 FYNNEI. The CDR3 loop spans 13 amino acids. Trimming removed 6 bases from V and 3 bases from J, with 11 bases in between. The DNA for the CDR3 is TGTGCCAGCAGGGTAGACGGGGAAGAGACCCAGTACTTC. Translating it yields CASRVDGEETQYF.

The chain recombines TRBV5-4 with TRBJ2-7, with TRBD1 identical over 11 bases. Germline V gene lookup returns CDR1 SGHNT and CDR2 YYREEE (reference sequence). The junction had 8 bases not matched to a gene; V was cut back by 0 bases and J by 9 bases. CDR3 length equals 15 residues. The CDR3: CASSLGPGTGGGQYF. The DNA for the CDR3 is TGTGCCAGCAGCTTGGGGCCGGGGACAGGGGGAGGGCAGTACTTC.